This T cell receptor beta chain was found in a study of cytomegalovirus exposure and HLA in healthy donors. Study-level findings and limits: Presence/absence analyses supposed approximately even sequencing depth among donors.

V gave up 6 bases and J gave up 4 bases; unmatched junction bases: 11. This CDR3 is built from 15 residues. Germline assignment: CDR1 MNHEY and CDR2 SVGAGI. To note about this clone: As yet, its antigen is unknown.

The study ran its PCR with 60 Vbeta and 13 Jbeta primers. Here immunoSEQ multiplex PCR was the method, and the copy in TCRdb shows in-frame clones only, minus some. The top ten hold 1.2% of the sample, which has 100,000 to 150,000 clones, roughly 75% seen once. The sequence came from a female donor in good health and CMV-seronegative. Sequences were obtained from PBMCs. The chain carries TRBV6-5 and TRBJ1-2; 7 nucleotides agree with TRBD1. CDR3 sequence: CASRPTGSGSYGYTF. The CDR3 DNA reads as TGTGCCAGCAGACCGACAGGGAGTGGATCCTATGGCTACACCTTC.